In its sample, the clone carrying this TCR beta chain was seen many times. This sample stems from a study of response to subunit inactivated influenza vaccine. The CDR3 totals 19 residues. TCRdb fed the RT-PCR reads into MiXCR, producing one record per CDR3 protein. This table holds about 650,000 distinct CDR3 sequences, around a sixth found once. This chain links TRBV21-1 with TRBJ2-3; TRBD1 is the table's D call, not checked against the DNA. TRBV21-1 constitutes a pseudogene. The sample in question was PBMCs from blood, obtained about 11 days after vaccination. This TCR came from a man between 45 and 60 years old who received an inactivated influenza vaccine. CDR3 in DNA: TGTGCCAGCAAAATCGTCGACAGGGGGCAAGCGGGAAAGACAGATACGCAGTATTTT. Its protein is CASKIVDRGQAGKTDTQYF.